This T cell receptor (beta chain) was observed in a study of cytomegalovirus exposure and HLA in healthy donors. PCR was performed using 60 Vbeta and 13 Jbeta primers. The assay was immunoSEQ multiplex PCR, and TCRdb's table has in-frame clones only and misses some. The sample lists about 160,000 clones, around 64% occurring once. The TCR was taken from a young woman in good health and CMV-seronegative. Sequences were obtained from PBMCs.

For the CDR3, the DNA is TGTGCCAGCTCACCACCGACTGTCACACTGGGGGAGCTGTTTTTT. It is translated as CASSPPTVTLGELFF. The chain carries TRBV18 and TRBJ2-2; D not certain. The germline CDR1 and CDR2 sequences are KGHSH and LQKENI. This CDR3 comprises 15 residues. Deletions cut 0 bases from V and 8 bases from J, with 13 bases between.